This TCR beta chain was recovered during a study of response to subunit inactivated influenza vaccine. TCRdb ran MiXCR on the RT-PCR reads and lists one entry per CDR3 protein. The sample includes around 650,000 distinct CDR3 sequences, around a sixth of them seen just once. Broader study findings: Only a handful of new T cells, the authors suggested, are recruited with each seasonal influenza vaccination.

This clonotype was observed a single time. No antigen is known for it. The CDR3 totals 16 residues. The trim removed 4 bases at V and 4 bases at J, leaving 11 bases unmatched. Germline V gene sequence: CDR1 ENHRY, CDR2 SYGVKD. The genes are TRBV10-3 and TRBJ2-5; 8 bases map to TRBD2. This clonotype originated in a middle-aged man who received an inactivated influenza vaccine. The sequencing used PBMCs from blood, collected about 11 days after vaccination. CDR3 nucleotides: TGTGCCATCAGTGGGATGGCGGGGGGCTCCCGAGAGACCCAGTACTTC. It translates to CAISGMAGGSRETQYF.